The clone carrying this TCR beta chain appeared many times. The antigen remains unidentified. The CDR3 end is not reached by the read, which stops 3 residues before it; the germline J gene fills it in. This specimen belongs to a study of T cell clonality in common variable immunodeficiency. Study-level points and caveats: CVID subjects shared fewer TCRbeta clones than healthy controls did. Patient heterogeneity in the CVID cohort limited correlations between repertoire features and clinical complications. CVID subjects had higher TCRbeta clonality than healthy controls, most marked in about a third.

The germline V gene has CDR1 PRHDT and CDR2 FYEKMQ (reference sequence). The CDR3 is made up of 14 amino acids. Trimming took off 5 bases at V and 2 bases at J, with 12 bases between the two ends. The data were produced by immunoSEQ multiplex PCR, yet TCRdb's version contains in-frame clones alone and is incomplete. This sample has over 35,000 clones and no singletons, with roughly a tenth in the ten largest. Patients and controls were mostly of Caucasian heritage. The chain employs TRBV13 and TRBJ1-2; no definite D call. This TCR was sampled from a person between 18 and 75 years old in good health. Sequenced sample: peripheral blood mononuclear cells. CDR3 protein: CASSPWTGNYGYTF. The CDR3 bases that were read are TGTGCCAGCAGCCCCTGGACGGGGAACTATGGC.